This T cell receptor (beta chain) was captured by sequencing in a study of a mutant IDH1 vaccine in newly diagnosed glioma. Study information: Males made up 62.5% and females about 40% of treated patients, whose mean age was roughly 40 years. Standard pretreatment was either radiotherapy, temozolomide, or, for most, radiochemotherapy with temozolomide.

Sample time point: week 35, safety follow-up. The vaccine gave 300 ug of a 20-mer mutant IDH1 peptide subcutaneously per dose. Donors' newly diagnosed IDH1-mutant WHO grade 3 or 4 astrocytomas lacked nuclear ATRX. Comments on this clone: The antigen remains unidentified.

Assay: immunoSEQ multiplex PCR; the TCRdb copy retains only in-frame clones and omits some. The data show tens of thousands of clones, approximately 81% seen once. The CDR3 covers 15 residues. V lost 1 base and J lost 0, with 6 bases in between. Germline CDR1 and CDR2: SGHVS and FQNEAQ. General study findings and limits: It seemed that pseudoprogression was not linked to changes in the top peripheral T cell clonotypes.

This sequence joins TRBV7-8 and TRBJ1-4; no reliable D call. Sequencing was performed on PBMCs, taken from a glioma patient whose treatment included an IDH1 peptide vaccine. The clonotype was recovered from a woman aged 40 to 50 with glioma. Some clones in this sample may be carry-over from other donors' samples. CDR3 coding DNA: TGTGCCAGCAGCTTAGGAGGGCCAACTAATGAAAAACTGTTTTTT. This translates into CASSLGGPTNEKLFF.